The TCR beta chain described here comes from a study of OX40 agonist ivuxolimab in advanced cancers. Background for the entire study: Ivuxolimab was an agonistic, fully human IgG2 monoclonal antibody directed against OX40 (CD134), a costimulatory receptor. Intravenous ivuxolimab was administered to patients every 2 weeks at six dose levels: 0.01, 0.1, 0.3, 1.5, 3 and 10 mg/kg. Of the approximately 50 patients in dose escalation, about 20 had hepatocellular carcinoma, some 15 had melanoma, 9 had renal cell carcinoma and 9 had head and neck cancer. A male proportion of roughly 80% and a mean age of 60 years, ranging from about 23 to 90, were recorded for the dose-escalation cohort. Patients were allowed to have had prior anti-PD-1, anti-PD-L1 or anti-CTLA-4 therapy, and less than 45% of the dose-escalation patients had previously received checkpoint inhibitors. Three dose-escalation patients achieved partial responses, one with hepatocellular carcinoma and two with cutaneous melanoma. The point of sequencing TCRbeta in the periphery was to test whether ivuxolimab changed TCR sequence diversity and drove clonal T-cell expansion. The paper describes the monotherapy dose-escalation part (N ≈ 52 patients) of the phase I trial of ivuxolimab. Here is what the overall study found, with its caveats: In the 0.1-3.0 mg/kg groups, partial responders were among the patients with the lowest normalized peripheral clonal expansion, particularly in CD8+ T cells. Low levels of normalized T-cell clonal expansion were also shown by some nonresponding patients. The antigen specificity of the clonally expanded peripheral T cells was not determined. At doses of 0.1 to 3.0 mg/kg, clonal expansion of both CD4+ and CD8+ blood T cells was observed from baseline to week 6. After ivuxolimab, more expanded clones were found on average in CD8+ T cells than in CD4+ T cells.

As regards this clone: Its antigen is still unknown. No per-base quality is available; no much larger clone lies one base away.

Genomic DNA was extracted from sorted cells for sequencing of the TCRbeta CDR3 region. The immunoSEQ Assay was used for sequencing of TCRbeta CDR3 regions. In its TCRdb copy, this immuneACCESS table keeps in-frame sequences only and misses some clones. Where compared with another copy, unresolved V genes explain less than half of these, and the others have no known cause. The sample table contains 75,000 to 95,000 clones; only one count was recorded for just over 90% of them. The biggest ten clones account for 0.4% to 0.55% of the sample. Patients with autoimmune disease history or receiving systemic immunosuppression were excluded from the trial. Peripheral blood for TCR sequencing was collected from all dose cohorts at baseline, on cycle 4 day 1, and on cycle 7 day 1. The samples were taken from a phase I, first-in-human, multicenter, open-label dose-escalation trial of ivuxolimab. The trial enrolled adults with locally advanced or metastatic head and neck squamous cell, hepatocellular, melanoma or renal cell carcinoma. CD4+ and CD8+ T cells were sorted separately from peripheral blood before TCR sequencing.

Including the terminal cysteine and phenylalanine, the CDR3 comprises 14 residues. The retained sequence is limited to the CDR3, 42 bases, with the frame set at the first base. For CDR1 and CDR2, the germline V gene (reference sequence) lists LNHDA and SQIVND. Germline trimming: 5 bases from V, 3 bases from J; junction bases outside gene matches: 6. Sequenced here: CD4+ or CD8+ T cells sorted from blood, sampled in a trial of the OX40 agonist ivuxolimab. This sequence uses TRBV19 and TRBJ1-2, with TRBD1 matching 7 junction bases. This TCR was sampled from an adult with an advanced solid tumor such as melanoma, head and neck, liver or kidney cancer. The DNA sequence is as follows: TGTGCCAGTAGTGTACTCCAGGGGGACTATGGCTACACCTTC. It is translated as CASSVLQGDYGYTF.